This T cell receptor (beta chain) was documented in a study of CD8 T cells in ankylosing spondylitis. General study findings and limits: One TCR beta motif, made up of eight or nine highly homologous variants, appeared characteristic of ankylosing spondylitis blood. Reactive arthritis synovial fluid and blood previously showed some of these motif variants.

Via MiXCR, TCRdb re-called the 5' RACE reads, giving one row per CDR3 protein. The sample lists roughly 150,000 distinct CDR3 sequences, 9.8% seen once, with less than 15% in the top ten. The germline CDR1 and CDR2 sequences are LGHNA and YSLEER. The CDR3 covers 17 residues. V dropped 0 bases and J dropped 1 base, with 15 bases sitting between them. This clonotype was recorded a few times. The target antigen is unknown. The material sequenced was blood, either unsorted or a sorted T cell fraction (not recorded which). The chain couples TRBV4-3 to TRBJ2-5, with D perhaps matching TRBD1 (6 bases). The TCR was taken from a female donor with ankylosing spondylitis or in good health (not recorded which). CDR3 DNA sequence: TGCGCCAGCAGCCAAGATAGAACCGGGACACTCCAAGAGACCCAGTACTTC. Its protein product is CASSQDRTGTLQETQYF.